These 6 T cell receptor beta chains originate from one sample sequenced in a study of post-analysis software for immune sequencing data (dated by TCRdb to between 2014 and 2016). What the work shows at the level of the full study, not this receptor alone: Significantly higher frequencies in patients than in controls were found for roughly 5 TRBV segments, including TRBV5-6, TRBV5-1 and TRBV20-1.

Libraries were made using PCR. Sequencing used an Illumina HiSeq 2500. To reduce PCR and sequencing biases, unique molecular identifiers were built into the TCR beta cDNA libraries. The raw public data were reprocessed by TCRdb itself: fastp quality trimming at Q25, MiXCR clonotype calling, in-frame beta chains only. Each CDR3 protein gets just one entry, which takes the most common genes and DNA from the rows behind it. The sample table holds about 500,000 distinct CDR3 sequences, of which under 55% were seen once. 9.5% to 13% of the sample is in the top ten clones. These receptors have no known antigen. Sample: blood. These receptors were collected from a girl aged 5-17 years with multiple sclerosis.

This clonotype was detected only a few times. The chain uses TRBV20-1 and TRBJ1-5; no definite D call. V was cut by 0 bases and J by 2 bases, with 17 bases left in between. The V gene's germline CDR1 is DFQATT and CDR2 SNEGSKA (reference sequence). This CDR3 is built from 17 residues. The CDR3 coding sequence is TGCAGTGCTAGAGAGTTCGGAGGGCAATATGGCAATCAGCCCCAGCATTTT. This gives the protein CSAREFGGQYGNQPQHF.

V and J are TRBV20-1 and TRBJ2-5; no definite D call. Germline V gene sequence: CDR1 DFQATT, CDR2 SNEGSKA (reference sequence). The CDR3 is 13 amino acids. V gave up 0 bases and J gave up 1 base, with 6 bases separating them. The CDR3 DNA reads TGCAGTGCTAGAGATAGCCGCCAAGAGACCCAGTACTTC. It translates to CSARDSRQETQYF.

As concerns this clonotype: The junction and the germline gene differ at one end; a read error may be behind it. The rearrangement uses TRBV12-3 or TRBV12-4 and TRBJ2-7; TRBD1 matches 12 bases. CDR3 length equals 15 residues. In DNA, the CDR3 is TGTGCCAGCAGATTAACGGGACAGGGGGCCTACGGGCAGTACTTC. This sequence encodes CASRLTGQGAYGQYF.

This rearrangement joins TRBV28 to TRBJ2-1; TRBD2 matches 9 bases. The CDR3 totals 16 residues. CDR1 and CDR2 from the germline V gene are MDHEN and SYDVKM. V dropped 6 bases and J dropped 4; count of bases not matched to a gene: 10. The CDR3 here is CASSRIAGDPYNEQFF. CDR3 DNA sequence: TGTGCCAGCAGCCGAATAGCGGGAGACCCTTACAATGAGCAGTTCTTC.

V is TRBV12-3 or TRBV12-4 and J is TRBJ1-1, with 12 positions matching TRBD1. CDR3 length: 16 amino acids. Losses at the gene ends were 6 bases for V and 5 bases for J; bases not matched to a gene: 10. CDR3 nucleotide sequence: TGTGCCAGCAGCCTTTTTGGGACAGGGGGCGAAACTGAAGCTTTCTTT. Translated: CASSLFGTGGETEAFF.

CDR3 sequence reads: CASSGDISNQPQHF. The CDR3, as DNA: TGTGCCAGCAGCGGGGACATCTCCAATCAGCCCCAGCATTTT. The chain uses TRBV6-1 and TRBJ1-5; tentative D call: TRBD1 (6 bases). This CDR3 has 14 residues. The V end was cut by 6 bases, the J end by 3 bases, with 12 bases between. Germline V gives CDR1 MNHNS, CDR2 SASEGT.